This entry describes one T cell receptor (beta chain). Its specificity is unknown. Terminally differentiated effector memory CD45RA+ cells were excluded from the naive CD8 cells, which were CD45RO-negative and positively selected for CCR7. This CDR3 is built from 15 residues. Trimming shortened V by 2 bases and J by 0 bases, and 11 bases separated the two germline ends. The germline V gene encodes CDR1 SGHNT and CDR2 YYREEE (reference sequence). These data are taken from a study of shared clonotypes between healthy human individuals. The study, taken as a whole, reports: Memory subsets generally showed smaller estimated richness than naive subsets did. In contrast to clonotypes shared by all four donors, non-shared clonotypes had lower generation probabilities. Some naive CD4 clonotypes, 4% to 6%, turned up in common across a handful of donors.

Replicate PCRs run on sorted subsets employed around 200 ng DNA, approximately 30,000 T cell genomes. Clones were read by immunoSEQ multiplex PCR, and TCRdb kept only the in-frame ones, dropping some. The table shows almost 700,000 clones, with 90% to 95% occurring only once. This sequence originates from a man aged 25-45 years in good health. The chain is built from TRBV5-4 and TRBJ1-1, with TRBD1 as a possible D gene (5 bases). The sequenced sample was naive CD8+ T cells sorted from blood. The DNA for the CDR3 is TGTGCCAGCAGCTTCGGCTGGGACTTGAACACTGAAGCTTTCTTT. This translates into CASSFGWDLNTEAFF.